The rows below give T cell receptor beta chains drawn from one sample of a study of technical replicates of blood from a handful of donors. Clones were read by immunoSEQ multiplex PCR, and TCRdb kept only the in-frame ones, dropping some. In the table there are tens of thousands of clones, approximately 97% of which are singletons. Input material: T cells isolated from PBMCs. Receptors originate from a human donor in good health. The CDR3 runs from the conserved cysteine through the conserved F or W. Each record gives: D gene, J gene, clone size, V gene, CDR3 protein, CDR3 DNA. A D gene is named only where the DNA matches it firmly. Only part of the rows carry a size: once, few, many, or a class if the clone is expanded.

d_call: .
j_call: TRBJ1-1
clone_size: .
v_call: TRBV7-6
cdr3_aa: CASSLWQNEAFF
cdr3_nt: TGTGCCAGCAGCTTATGGCAGAACGAAGCTTTCTTT

d_call: .
j_call: TRBJ1-5
clone_size: .
v_call: TRBV9
cdr3_aa: CASSVEGKVNQPQHF
cdr3_nt: TGTGCCAGCAGCGTAGAGGGGAAGGTAAACCAGCCCCAGCATTTT

d_call: .
j_call: TRBJ2-7
clone_size: .
v_call: TRBV28
cdr3_aa: CASSYDTGSWAYEQYF
cdr3_nt: TGTGCCAGCAGTTATGATACAGGGTCATGGGCCTACGAGCAGTACTTC

d_call: TRBD2
j_call: TRBJ2-7
clone_size: .
v_call: TRBV11-3
cdr3_aa: CASSRGGAYEQYF
cdr3_nt: TGTGCCAGCTCCCGGGGGGGCGCTTACGAGCAGTACTTC

d_call: .
j_call: TRBJ2-2
clone_size: .
v_call: TRBV6-1
cdr3_aa: CASSELARGNTGELFF
cdr3_nt: TGTGCCAGCAGTGAACTAGCGAGAGGGAACACCGGGGAGCTGTTTTTT

d_call: TRBD1
j_call: TRBJ1-5
clone_size: .
v_call: TRBV12-5
cdr3_aa: CASGLVRQGINQPQHF
cdr3_nt: TGTGCTAGTGGTTTGGTAAGACAGGGGATTAATCAGCCCCAGCATTTT

d_call: .
j_call: TRBJ2-7
clone_size: .
v_call: TRBV7-9
cdr3_aa: CASSSQVYEQYF
cdr3_nt: TGTGCCAGCAGCTCACAGGTCTACGAGCAGTACTTC

d_call: TRBD2
j_call: TRBJ2-2
clone_size: .
v_call: TRBV28
cdr3_aa: CASSSGEGTGELFF
cdr3_nt: TGTGCCAGCAGCTCGGGGGAGGGCACCGGGGAGCTGTTTTTT

d_call: .
j_call: TRBJ2-7
clone_size: .
v_call: TRBV19
cdr3_aa: CASSMAAVGYEQYF
cdr3_nt: TGTGCCAGTAGTATGGCAGCCGTCGGGTACGAGCAGTACTTC

d_call: TRBD1
j_call: TRBJ1-1
clone_size: .
v_call: TRBV2
cdr3_aa: CASLTGQGHLDGAFF
cdr3_nt: TGTGCCAGCCTGACCGGACAGGGCCACCTGGACGGAGCTTTCTTT

d_call: TRBD1
j_call: TRBJ2-2
clone_size: .
v_call: TRBV10-1
cdr3_aa: CASSPLDRDTGELFF
cdr3_nt: TGCGCCAGCAGTCCCCTCGACAGGGACACCGGGGAGCTGTTTTTT

d_call: TRBD1
j_call: TRBJ1-5
clone_size: few
v_call: TRBV28
cdr3_aa: CASSQDRGSQPQHF
cdr3_nt: TGTGCCAGCAGCCAAGACAGGGGGAGTCAGCCCCAGCATTTT